These T cell receptor beta chains were read from a single sample in a study of blood T cell repertoires in COVID-19. Clones were read by immunoSEQ multiplex PCR, and TCRdb kept only the in-frame ones, dropping some. This sample carries roughly 67,000 clones, 88% of them seen once, and the ten largest clones take about 1.2%. The sample comprised peripheral blood. These receptors originate from a woman aged 60-75 years with acute or convalescent COVID-19. The CDR3 runs from the conserved cysteine through the conserved F or W. D genes are given only for firm matches. A clone size is listed for some rows: how often the clone was seen (once, few, many), or a class if it is expanded.

>TRBJ1-1|15|TRBV6-1|TRBD1|once
CASSSGTGARTEAFF
TGTGCCAGCAGCTCCGGGACAGGGGCGAGGACTGAAGCTTTCTTT
>TRBJ1-1|17|TRBV5-6|NA|NA
CASSLGGGQSQNTEAFF
TGTGCCAGCAGCTTGGGGGGTGGACAGAGTCAGAACACTGAAGCTTTCTTT
>TRBJ1-5|16|TRBV6-1|NA|NA
CASSEWRGAGNQPQHF
TGTGCCAGCAGTGAATGGAGGGGCGCGGGCAATCAGCCCCAGCATTTT
>TRBJ1-2|15|TRBV9|NA|once
CASSVGVVGGYGYTF
TGTGCCAGCAGCGTAGGGGTAGTGGGCGGGTATGGCTACACCTTC
>TRBJ1-2|13|TRBV7-9|TRBD1|few
CASSLRGREGYTF
TGTGCCAGCAGCCTCAGGGGGCGCGAAGGCTACACCTTC
>TRBJ1-3|13|TRBV29-1|NA|NA
CSVEVQGGNTIYF
TGCAGCGTTGAAGTACAGGGTGGAAACACCATATATTTT
>TRBJ1-1|14|TRBV6-5|NA|NA
CASSYGGMNTEAFF
TGTGCCAGCAGTTACGGGGGGATGAACACTGAAGCTTTCTTT
>TRBJ1-4|13|TRBV19|NA|NA
CASSRQTSEKLFF
TGTGCCAGTAGTAGACAGACGAGTGAAAAACTGTTTTTT
>TRBJ1-5|12|TRBV28|NA|once
CASIRGNQPQHF
TGTGCCAGCATAAGGGGGAATCAGCCCCAGCATTTT
>TRBJ1-3|15|TRBV6-6|NA|NA
CASTWVSSSGNTIYF
TGTGCCAGCACTTGGGTGTCTAGCTCTGGAAACACCATATATTTT
>TRBJ1-4|15|TRBV5-5|NA|NA
CASSGAGATNEKLFF
TGTGCCAGCAGCGGGGCAGGGGCAACTAATGAAAAACTGTTTTTT
>TRBJ1-2|14|TRBV7-8|NA|NA
CASSLGTVRDGYTF
TGTGCCAGCAGCTTAGGGACAGTAAGAGATGGCTACACCTTC
>TRBJ2-3|16|TRBV5-1|TRBD1|NA
CASSRGQDTGTDTQYF
TGCGCCAGCAGCCGAGGACAGGACACAGGGACAGATACGCAGTATTTT
>TRBJ1-1|13|TRBV19|NA|NA
CASSINWNTEAFF
TGTGCCAGTAGTATAAACTGGAACACTGAAGCTTTCTTT
>TRBJ2-3|15|TRBV19|NA|once
CASSTWTMGTDTQYF
TGTGCCAGTAGTACTTGGACAATGGGGACAGATACGCAGTATTTT
>TRBJ2-3|11|TRBV2|NA|NA
CASSGAGTQYF
TGTGCCAGCAGTGGAGCCGGTACGCAGTATTTT
>TRBJ1-5|12|TRBV5-6|NA|NA
CASSFSNQPQHF
TGTGCCAGCAGCTTCTCGAATCAGCCCCAGCATTTT
>TRBJ2-5|16|TRBV6-5|NA|NA
CASSYSGGGLVETQYF
TGTGCCAGCAGTTACTCTGGGGGGGGCCTAGTGGAGACCCAGTACTTC
>TRBJ2-3|18|TRBV12-5|TRBD1|NA
CASGLTTGTGKSTDTQYF
TGTGCTAGTGGTTTGACAACCGGGACAGGCAAGTCCACAGATACGCAGTATTTT
>TRBJ2-1|13|TRBV5-1|TRBD2|NA
CASRASGNNEQFF
TGCGCCAGCAGGGCTAGCGGTAACAATGAGCAGTTCTTC
>TRBJ2-3|16|TRBV6-5|NA|NA
CASSYSIQGGTDTQYF
TGTGCCAGCAGTTACTCGATCCAGGGGGGAACAGATACGCAGTATTTT
>TRBJ1-4|15|TRBV3-1/TRBV3-2|NA|NA
CASSPQGLGFEKLFF
TGTGCCAGCAGCCCCCAGGGCCTAGGATTTGAAAAACTGTTTTTT
>TRBJ1-2|14|TRBV5-1|NA|NA
CASSLGNSNYGYTF
TGCGCCAGCAGCTTGGGCAACAGTAACTATGGCTACACCTTC
>TRBJ2-1|16|TRBV4-3|TRBD2|few
CASSQMGTSGLDEQFF
TGCGCCAGCAGCCAAATGGGTACTAGCGGCCTGGATGAGCAGTTCTTC
>TRBJ1-2|14|TRBV25-1|NA|NA
CASSVTPSWGGYTF
TGTGCCAGCAGTGTGACCCCCAGTTGGGGCGGCTACACCTTC
>TRBJ2-5|16|TRBV9|TRBD2|NA
CASSAGLAGGEETQYF
TGTGCCAGCAGCGCAGGACTAGCGGGAGGTGAAGAGACCCAGTACTTC
>TRBJ2-1|16|TRBV7-2|TRBD2|NA
CASSPDGGRNRNEQFF
TGTGCCAGCAGCCCAGATGGCGGGAGGAATCGTAATGAGCAGTTCTTC
>TRBJ1-5|15|TRBV19|NA|NA
CASRNYSPDNQPQHF
TGTGCCAGTAGGAACTACTCCCCAGATAATCAGCCCCAGCATTTT
>TRBJ2-1|16|TRBV5-4|NA|NA
CASSPEAGGTVNEQFF
TGTGCCAGCAGCCCCGAGGCAGGGGGGACAGTCAATGAGCAGTTCTTC
>TRBJ1-4|12|TRBV3-1/TRBV3-2|NA|NA
CASSQANIQLFF
TGTGCCAGCAGCCAAGCAAACATCCAACTGTTTTTT
>TRBJ1-1|14|TRBV3-1/TRBV3-2|NA|NA
CASSQWGQNTEAFF
TGTGCCAGCAGCCAATGGGGACAGAACACTGAAGCTTTCTTT
>TRBJ2-1|14|TRBV4-1|NA|NA
CASSQPGVGNEQFF
TGCGCCAGCAGCCAACCAGGGGTGGGCAATGAGCAGTTCTTC
>TRBJ2-1|15|TRBV5-1|NA|NA
CASSLELATYNEQFF
TGCGCCAGCAGCTTGGAACTCGCTACCTACAATGAGCAGTTCTTC
>TRBJ1-1|14|TRBV10-3|NA|NA
CATRGLTLNTEAFF
TGTGCCACCAGGGGCCTAACTTTGAACACTGAAGCTTTCTTT
>TRBJ2-5|13|TRBV6-6|NA|NA
CASSYQIQETQYF
TGTGCCAGCAGTTACCAGATCCAAGAGACCCAGTACTTC
>TRBJ2-2|15|TRBV19|NA|NA
CASSGANSFTGELFF
TGTGCCAGTAGTGGGGCTAACTCCTTTACCGGGGAGCTGTTTTTT
>TRBJ1-1|14|TRBV18|NA|NA
CASSPISGNTEAFF
TGTGCCAGCTCACCAATTTCAGGGAACACTGAAGCTTTCTTT
>TRBJ1-1|14|TRBV29-1|NA|NA
CSVEDQGRGTEAFF
TGCAGCGTTGAAGATCAGGGGAGGGGCACTGAAGCTTTCTTT
>TRBJ2-4|15|TRBV13|TRBD1|NA
CASSEGGLAKNIQYF
TGTGCCAGCAGCGAAGGGGGCCTAGCCAAAAACATTCAGTACTTC
>TRBJ1-4|14|TRBV10-1|TRBD1|once
CASSPGTANEKLFF
TGCGCCAGCAGCCCCGGGACAGCGAATGAAAAACTGTTTTTT
>TRBJ2-5|16|TRBV24-1|TRBD1|NA
CATSDHPGQGRETQYF
TGTGCCACCAGTGATCACCCGGGACAGGGAAGAGAGACCCAGTACTTC